This entry features one TCR beta chain sequence. Its antigen is unidentified. The sample belongs to a study of T cells in localized non-small cell lung cancer. Broader study findings: In the blood, greater T cell density corresponded to longer overall survival. Appearing in adjacent lung were a median approximately 60 of the top 100 tumor clones. There was higher T cell clonality in uninvolved adjacent lung than in tumor, and it was highest there.

Per the germline V gene, CDR1 is KGHSH and CDR2 is LQKENI. The CDR3 extends over 19 amino acids. V lost 2 bases, J lost 5 bases, and 18 bases stayed unmatched. Assay: immunoSEQ multiplex PCR; the TCRdb copy retains only in-frame clones and omits some. The sample lists some 2,400 clones, 24% occurring once. This clonotype originated in a woman aged 35 to 70 with stage I lung adenocarcinoma. The chain combines TRBV18 with TRBJ2-1, with 7 bases identical to TRBD2. Source: lung tumor tissue, taken before any cancer treatment. The CDR3 region has the DNA TGTGCCAGCTCACCATGCGGGGGTGGGCCCGCTTGTCACCACAATGAGCAGTTCTTC. Its translation: CASSPCGGGPACHHNEQFF.